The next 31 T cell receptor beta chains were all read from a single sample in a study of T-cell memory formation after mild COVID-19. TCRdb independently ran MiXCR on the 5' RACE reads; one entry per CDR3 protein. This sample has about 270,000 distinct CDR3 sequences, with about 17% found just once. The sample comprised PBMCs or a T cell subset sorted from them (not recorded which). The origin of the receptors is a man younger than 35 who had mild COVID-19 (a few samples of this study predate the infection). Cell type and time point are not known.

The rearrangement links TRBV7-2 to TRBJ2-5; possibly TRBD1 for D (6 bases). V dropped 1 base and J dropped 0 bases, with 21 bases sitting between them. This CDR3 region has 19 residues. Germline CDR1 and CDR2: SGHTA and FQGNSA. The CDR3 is CASSLESPDRPWYQETQYF. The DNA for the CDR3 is TGTGCCAGCAGCTTAGAATCCCCCGACAGGCCTTGGTACCAAGAGACCCAGTACTTC. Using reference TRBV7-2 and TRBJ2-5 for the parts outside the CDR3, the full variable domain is GAGVSQSPSNKVTEKGKDVELRCDPISGHTALYWYRQSLGQGLEFLIYFQGNSAPDKSGLPSDRFSAERTGGSVSTLTIQRTQQEDSAVYLCASSLESPDRPWYQETQYFGPGTRLLVL.

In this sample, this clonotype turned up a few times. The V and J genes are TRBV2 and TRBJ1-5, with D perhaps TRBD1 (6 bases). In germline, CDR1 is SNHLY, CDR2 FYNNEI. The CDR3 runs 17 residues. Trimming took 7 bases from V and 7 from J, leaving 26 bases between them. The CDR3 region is CASTSTPGRGFNQPQHF. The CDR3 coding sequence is TGTGCCAGCACATCTACCCCTGGCAGGGGCTTCAACCAGCCCCAGCATTTT.

The CDR3 sequence is CASSFRQAGTEAFF. The CDR3 bases are TGTGCCAGCAGTTTTAGACAGGCGGGCACTGAAGCTTTCTTT. This chain joins TRBV7-9 and TRBJ1-1; maybe TRBD1 (6 bases). V lost 6 bases, J lost 4 bases, and 15 bases lay in between. This CDR3 is built from 14 residues. Per germline, CDR1 SEHNR and CDR2 FQNEAQ (reference sequence).

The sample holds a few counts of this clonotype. CDR3 amino acids: CASSQIPQDHEQFF. The CDR3 nucleotides are TGCGCCAGTTCCCAAATCCCCCAAGATCATGAGCAGTTCTTC. The J gene is TRBJ2-1, the V gene TRBV4-3; D gene ambiguous. Germline V gene data show CDR1 as LGHNA and CDR2 as YSLEER. V dropped 9 bases and J dropped 8 bases, with 20 bases sitting between them. The CDR3 is 14 amino acids.

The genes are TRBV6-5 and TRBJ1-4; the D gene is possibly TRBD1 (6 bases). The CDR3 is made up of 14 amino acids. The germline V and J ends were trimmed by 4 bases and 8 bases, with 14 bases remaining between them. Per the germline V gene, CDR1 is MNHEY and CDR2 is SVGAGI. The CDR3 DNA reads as TGTGCCAGCAGTTCTACAGGGATGTTCGAAAAACTGTTTTTT. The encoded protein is CASSSTGMFEKLFF.

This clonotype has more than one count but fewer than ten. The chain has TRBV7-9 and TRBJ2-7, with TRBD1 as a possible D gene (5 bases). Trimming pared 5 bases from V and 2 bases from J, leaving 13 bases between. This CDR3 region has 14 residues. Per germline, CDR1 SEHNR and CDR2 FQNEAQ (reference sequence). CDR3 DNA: TGTGCCAGCAGCCCGGAACAGGAGACCTACGAGCAGTACTTC. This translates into CASSPEQETYEQYF. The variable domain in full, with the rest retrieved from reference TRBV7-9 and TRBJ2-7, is DTGVSQNPRHKITKRGQNVTFRCDPISEHNRLYWYRQTLGQGPEFLTYFQNEAQLEKSRLLSDRFSAERPKGSFSTLEIQRTEQGDSAMYLCASSPEQETYEQYFGPGTRLTVT.

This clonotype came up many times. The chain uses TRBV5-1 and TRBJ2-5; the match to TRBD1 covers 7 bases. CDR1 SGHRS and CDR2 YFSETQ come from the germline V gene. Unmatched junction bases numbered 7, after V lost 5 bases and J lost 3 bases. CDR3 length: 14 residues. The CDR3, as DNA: TGCGCCAGCAGTTTTGGGACAGCTGAAGAGACCCAGTACTTC. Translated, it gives CASSFGTAEETQYF.

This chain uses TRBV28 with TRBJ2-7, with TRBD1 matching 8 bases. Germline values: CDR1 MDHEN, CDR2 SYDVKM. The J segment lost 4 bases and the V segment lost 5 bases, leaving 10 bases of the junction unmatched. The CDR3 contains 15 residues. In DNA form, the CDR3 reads TGTGCCAGCAGTCCCCCGGGACAGGTGAATTACGAGCAGTACGTC. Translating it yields CASSPPGQVNYEQYV.

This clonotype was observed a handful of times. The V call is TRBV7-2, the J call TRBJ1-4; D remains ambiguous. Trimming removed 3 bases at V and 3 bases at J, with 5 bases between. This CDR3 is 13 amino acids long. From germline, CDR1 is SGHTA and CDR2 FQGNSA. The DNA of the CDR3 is TGTGCCAGCAGCTTCCGCCCTAATGAAAAACTGTTTTTT. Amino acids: CASSFRPNEKLFF. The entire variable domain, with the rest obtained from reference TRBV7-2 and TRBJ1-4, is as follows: GAGVSQSPSNKVTEKGKDVELRCDPISGHTALYWYRQSLGQGLEFLIYFQGNSAPDKSGLPSDRFSAERTGGSVSTLTIQRTQQEDSAVYLCASSFRPNEKLFFGSGTQLSVL.

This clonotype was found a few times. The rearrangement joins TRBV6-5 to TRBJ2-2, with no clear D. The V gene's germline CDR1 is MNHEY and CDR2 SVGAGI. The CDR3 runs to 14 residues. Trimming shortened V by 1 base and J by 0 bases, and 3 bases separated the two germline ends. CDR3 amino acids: CASSYFSNTGELFF. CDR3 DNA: TGTGCCAGCAGTTACTTTTCGAACACCGGGGAGCTGTTTTTT.

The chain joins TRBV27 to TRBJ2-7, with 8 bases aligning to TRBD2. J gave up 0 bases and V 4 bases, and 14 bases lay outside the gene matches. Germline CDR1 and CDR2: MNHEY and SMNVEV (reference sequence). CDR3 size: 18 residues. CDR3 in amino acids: CASSSQGAGGASSYEQYF. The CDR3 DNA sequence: TGTGCCAGCAGTTCCCAGGGTGCCGGGGGGGCCAGCTCCTACGAGCAGTACTTC.

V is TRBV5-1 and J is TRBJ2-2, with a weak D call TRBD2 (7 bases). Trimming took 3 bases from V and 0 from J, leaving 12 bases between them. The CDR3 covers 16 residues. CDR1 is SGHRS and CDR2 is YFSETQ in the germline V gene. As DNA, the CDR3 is TGCGCCAGCAGCTCGCCGGGGGGCGCGAACACCGGGGAGCTGTTTTTT. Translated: CASSSPGGANTGELFF.

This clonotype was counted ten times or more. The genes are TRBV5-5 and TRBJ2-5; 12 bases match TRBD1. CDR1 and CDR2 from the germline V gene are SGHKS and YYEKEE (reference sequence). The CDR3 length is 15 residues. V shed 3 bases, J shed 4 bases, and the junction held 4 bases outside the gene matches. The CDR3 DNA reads TGTGCCAGCAGCTCCGGGACAGGGGGCCGAGAGACCCAGTACTTC. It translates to CASSSGTGGRETQYF.

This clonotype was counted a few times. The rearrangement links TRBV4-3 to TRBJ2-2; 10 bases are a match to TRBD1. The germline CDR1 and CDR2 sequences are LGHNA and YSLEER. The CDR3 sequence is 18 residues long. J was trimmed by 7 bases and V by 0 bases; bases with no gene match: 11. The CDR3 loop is CASSQDPGTGVDGGELFF. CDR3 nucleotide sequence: TGCGCCAGCAGCCAAGACCCCGGGACAGGGGTGGATGGCGGGGAGCTGTTTTTT.

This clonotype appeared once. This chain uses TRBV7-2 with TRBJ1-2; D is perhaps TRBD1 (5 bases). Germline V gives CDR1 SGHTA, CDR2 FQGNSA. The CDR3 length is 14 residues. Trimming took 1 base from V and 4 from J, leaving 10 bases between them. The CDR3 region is CASSLEGFPYGYTF. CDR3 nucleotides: TGTGCCAGCAGCTTAGAGGGGTTCCCCTATGGCTACACCTTC.

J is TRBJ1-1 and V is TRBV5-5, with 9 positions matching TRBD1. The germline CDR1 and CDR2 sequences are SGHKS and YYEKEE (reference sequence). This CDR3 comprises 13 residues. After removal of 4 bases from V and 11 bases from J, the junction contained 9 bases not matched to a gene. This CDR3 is CASSPGQGADAFF. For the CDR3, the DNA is TGTGCCAGCAGCCCGGGACAGGGAGCAGACGCTTTCTTT.

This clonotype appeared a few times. The CDR3 loop is CASSLERGQGNTIYF. In nucleotides, the CDR3 is TGCGCCAGCAGCTTGGAACGAGGCCAGGGAAACACCATATATTTT. The rearrangement links TRBV5-1 to TRBJ1-3; no definite D call. This CDR3 is built from 15 residues. Trimming took off 0 bases at V and 4 bases at J, with 11 bases between the two ends. Germline CDR1 reads SGHRS; CDR2 reads YFSETQ. Based on the CDR3 plus reference TRBV5-1 and TRBJ1-3, the full variable domain is KAGVTQTPRYLIKTRGQQVTLSCSPISGHRSVSWYQQTPGQGLQFLFEYFSETQRNKGNFPGRFSGRQFSNSRSEMNVSTLELGDSALYLCASSLERGQGNTIYFGEGSWLTVV.

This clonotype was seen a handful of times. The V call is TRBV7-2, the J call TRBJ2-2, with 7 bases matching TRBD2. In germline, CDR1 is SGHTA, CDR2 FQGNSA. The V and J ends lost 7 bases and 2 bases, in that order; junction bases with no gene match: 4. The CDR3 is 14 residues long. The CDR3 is CASNRGGNTGELFF. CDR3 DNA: TGTGCCAGCAACCGCGGGGGAAACACCGGGGAGCTGTTTTTT.

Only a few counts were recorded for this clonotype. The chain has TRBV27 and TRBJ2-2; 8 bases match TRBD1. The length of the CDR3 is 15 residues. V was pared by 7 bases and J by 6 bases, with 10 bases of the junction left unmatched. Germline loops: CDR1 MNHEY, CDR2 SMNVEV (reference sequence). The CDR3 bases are TGTGCCAGCACGAGACAGGGGATTTTCGCCGGGGAGCTGTTTTTT. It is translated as CASTRQGIFAGELFF.

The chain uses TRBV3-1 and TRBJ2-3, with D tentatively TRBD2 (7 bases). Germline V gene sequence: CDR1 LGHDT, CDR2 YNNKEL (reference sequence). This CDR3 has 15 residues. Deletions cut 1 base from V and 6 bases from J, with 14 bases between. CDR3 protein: CASSQVAGAPDTQYF. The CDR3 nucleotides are TGTGCCAGCAGCCAAGTGGCGGGGGCACCCGATACGCAGTATTTT.

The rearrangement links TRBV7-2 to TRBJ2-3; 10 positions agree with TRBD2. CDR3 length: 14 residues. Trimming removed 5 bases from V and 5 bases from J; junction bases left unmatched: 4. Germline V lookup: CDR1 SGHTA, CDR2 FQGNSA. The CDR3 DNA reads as TGTGCCAGCAGCCCGGGACTAGCGATAGATACGCAGTATTTT. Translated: CASSPGLAIDTQYF.

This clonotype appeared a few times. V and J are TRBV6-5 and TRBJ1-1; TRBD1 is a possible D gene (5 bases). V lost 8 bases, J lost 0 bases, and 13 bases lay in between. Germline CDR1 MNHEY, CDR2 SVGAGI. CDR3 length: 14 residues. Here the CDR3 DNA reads TGTGCCAGCCCCCCCCAGGGCATGAACACTGAAGCTTTCTTT. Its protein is CASPPQGMNTEAFF.

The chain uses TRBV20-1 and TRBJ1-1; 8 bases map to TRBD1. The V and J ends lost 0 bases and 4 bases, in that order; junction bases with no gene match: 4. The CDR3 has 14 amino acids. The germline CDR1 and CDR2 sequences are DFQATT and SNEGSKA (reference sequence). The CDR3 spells CSARDRTGSTEAFF. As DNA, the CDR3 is TGCAGTGCTAGAGACCGGACAGGGAGCACTGAAGCTTTCTTT.

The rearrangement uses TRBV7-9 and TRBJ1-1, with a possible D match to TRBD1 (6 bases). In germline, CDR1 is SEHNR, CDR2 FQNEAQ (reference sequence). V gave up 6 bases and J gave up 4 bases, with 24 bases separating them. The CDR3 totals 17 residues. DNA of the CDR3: TGTGCCAGCAGACCCCCTGCGGTGGGGTCCAGGGGCACTGAAGCTTTCTTT. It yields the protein CASRPPAVGSRGTEAFF.

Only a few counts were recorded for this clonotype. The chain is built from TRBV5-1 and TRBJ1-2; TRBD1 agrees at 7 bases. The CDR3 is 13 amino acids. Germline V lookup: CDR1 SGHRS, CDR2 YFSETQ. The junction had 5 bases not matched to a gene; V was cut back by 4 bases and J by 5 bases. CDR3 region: CASSAGTEYGYTF. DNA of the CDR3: TGCGCCAGCAGCGCGGGGACAGAATATGGCTACACCTTC.

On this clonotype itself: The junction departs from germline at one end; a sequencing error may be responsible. CDR3 nucleotides: TGTGCTAGCAGCCCCGGGGTCAGAACGCTGCTTCAAGAGACCCAGTACTTC. It codes for CASSPGVRTLLQETQYF. The chain combines TRBV7-7 with TRBJ2-5; D possibly corresponds to TRBD2 (5 bases). Germline CDR1 SSHAT, CDR2 FNYEAQ (reference sequence). This CDR3 is built from 17 residues.

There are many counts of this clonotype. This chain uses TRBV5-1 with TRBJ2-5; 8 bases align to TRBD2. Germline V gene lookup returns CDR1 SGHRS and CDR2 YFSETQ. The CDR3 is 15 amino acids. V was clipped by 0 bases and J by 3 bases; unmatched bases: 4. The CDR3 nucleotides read TGCGCCAGCAGCTTGGGGACAGCGGGGGAAGAGACCCAGTACTTC. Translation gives CASSLGTAGEETQYF.

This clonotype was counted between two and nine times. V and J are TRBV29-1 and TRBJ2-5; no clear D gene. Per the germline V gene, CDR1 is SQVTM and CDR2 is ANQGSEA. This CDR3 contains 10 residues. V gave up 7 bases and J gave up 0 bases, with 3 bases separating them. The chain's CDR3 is CSGHQETQYF. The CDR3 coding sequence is TGCAGCGGTCACCAAGAGACCCAGTACTTC.

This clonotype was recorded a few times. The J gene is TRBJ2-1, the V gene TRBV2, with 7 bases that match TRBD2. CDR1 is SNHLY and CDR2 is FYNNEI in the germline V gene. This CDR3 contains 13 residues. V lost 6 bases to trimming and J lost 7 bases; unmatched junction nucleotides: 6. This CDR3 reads CASSGTTGNEQFF. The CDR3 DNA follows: TGTGCCAGCAGCGGGACTACCGGGAATGAGCAGTTCTTC.

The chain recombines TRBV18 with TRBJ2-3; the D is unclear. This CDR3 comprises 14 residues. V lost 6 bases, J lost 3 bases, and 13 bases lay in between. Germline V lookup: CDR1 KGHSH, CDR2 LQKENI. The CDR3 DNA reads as TGTGCCAGCTCCCCATATGTCGGAACAGATACGCAGTATTTT. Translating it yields CASSPYVGTDTQYF.

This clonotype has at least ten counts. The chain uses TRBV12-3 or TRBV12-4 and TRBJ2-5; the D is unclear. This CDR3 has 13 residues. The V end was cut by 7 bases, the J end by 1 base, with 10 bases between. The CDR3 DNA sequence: TGTGCCAGCACCCCGCCGGGCCAAGAGACCCAGTACTTC. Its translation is CASTPPGQETQYF.